This T cell receptor beta chain was found in a study of control samples from healthy donors and cancer patients. The method was immunoSEQ multiplex PCR; TCRdb's version includes in-frame clones alone and lacks a portion of them. This sample carries under 150,000 clones, 75% to 90% of them seen once, and the ten largest clones take roughly 8.7%. Between the trimmed V and J ends, which lost 2 bases and 4 bases, there was a span of 5 bases. CDR1 SGHNT and CDR2 YENEEA come from the germline V gene. This CDR3 has 12 residues. The V call is TRBV11-3, the J call TRBJ1-1; no definite D call. Sequenced sample: blood. The TCR was taken from a woman aged 25 to 39 in good health. The chain's CDR3 is CASSLKGTEAFF. Here the CDR3 DNA reads TGTGCCAGCAGCTTAAAGGGCACTGAAGCTTTCTTT.